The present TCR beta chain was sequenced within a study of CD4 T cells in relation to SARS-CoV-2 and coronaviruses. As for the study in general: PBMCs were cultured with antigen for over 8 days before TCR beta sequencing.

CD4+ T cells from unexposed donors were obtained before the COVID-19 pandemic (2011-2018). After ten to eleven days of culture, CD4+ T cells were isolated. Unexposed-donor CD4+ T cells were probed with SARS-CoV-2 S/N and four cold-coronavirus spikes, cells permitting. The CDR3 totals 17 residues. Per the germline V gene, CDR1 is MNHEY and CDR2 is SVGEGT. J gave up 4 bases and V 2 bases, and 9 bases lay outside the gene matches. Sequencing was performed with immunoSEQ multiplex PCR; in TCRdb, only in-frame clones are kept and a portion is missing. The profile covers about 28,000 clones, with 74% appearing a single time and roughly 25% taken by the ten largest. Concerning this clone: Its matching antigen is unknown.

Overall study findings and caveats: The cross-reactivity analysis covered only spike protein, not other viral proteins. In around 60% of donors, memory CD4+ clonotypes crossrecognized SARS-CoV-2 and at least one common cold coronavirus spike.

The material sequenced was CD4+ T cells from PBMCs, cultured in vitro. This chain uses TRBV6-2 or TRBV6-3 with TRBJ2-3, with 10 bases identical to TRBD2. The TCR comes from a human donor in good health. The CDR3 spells CASSYGLAGADADTQYF. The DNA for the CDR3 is TGTGCCAGCAGTTACGGCCTAGCGGGAGCTGACGCAGATACGCAGTATTTT.